This TCR beta chain was retrieved from a study of T cell repertoires in cytomegalovirus infection. Study-wide points: HLA-C-restricted CMV clonotypes gave the most frequent clonotype in two of eight donors.

This clonotype was observed a handful of times. The target antigen is unknown. TCRdb re-analysed the reads in MiXCR, keeping a single row per CDR3 protein. The sample lists around 530,000 distinct CDR3 sequences; about 25% were seen once. Sequenced: PBMCs. The origin of this receptor is a human donor in good health (CMV status not recorded). Some clones in this sample may be carry-over from other donors' samples.

The chain's CDR3 is CASSFVEAFF. CDR3 DNA: TGTGCCAGCAGTTTCGTTGAAGCTTTCTTT. The rearrangement links TRBV27 to TRBJ1-1, with D uncertain. This CDR3 is built from 10 residues. Germline values: CDR1 MNHEY, CDR2 SMNVEV (reference sequence). The ends were cut back, 3 bases at V and 7 bases at J, with 3 bases in the middle.